One T cell receptor (beta chain) is described in this entry. Its antigen remains unidentified. No base quality information exists; no much larger clone differs at one position. The record originates from a study of OX40 agonist ivuxolimab in advanced cancers. Background on the whole study: The costimulatory receptor OX40 (CD134) was targeted by ivuxolimab, a fully human IgG2 agonistic monoclonal antibody. Prior anti-PD-1, anti-PD-L1 or anti-CTLA-4 therapy was permitted, and checkpoint inhibitors had been received by around 40% of dose-escalation patients. Partial responses occurred in three dose-escalation patients: two with cutaneous melanoma and one with hepatocellular carcinoma. The purpose of peripheral TCRbeta sequencing was to test whether ivuxolimab changed TCR sequence diversity and led to clonal T-cell expansion. Of the roughly 54 dose-escalation patients, hepatocellular carcinoma was present in approximately 20, melanoma in about 15, renal cell carcinoma in 9 and head and neck cancer in 9. Intravenous ivuxolimab was administered to patients every 2 weeks at six dose levels: 0.01, 0.1, 0.3, 1.5, 3 and 10 mg/kg. The paper reports the monotherapy dose-escalation portion (N of about 50 patients) of the phase I ivuxolimab trial. In the dose-escalation cohort, 82.7% of patients were male, and the mean age was roughly 60 years, with a range of about 20 to 79. Overall study outcomes, separate from this receptor: Low levels of normalized T-cell clonal expansion were also shown by some nonresponding patients. After ivuxolimab, CD8+ T cells had more expanded clones than CD4+ T cells on average. At doses from 0.1 to 3.0 mg/kg, clonal expansion was seen in both CD4+ and CD8+ blood T cells between baseline and week 6. Antigen specificity was not determined for the clonally expanded peripheral T cells. In the 0.1-3.0 mg/kg groups, partial responders had among the lowest normalized peripheral clonal expansion, particularly in CD8+ T cells.

The trial excluded patients who had a history of autoimmune disease or were on systemic immunosuppression. Peripheral blood for TCR sequencing was collected from all dose cohorts at baseline, on cycle 4 day 1, and on cycle 7 day 1. The samples were taken from a phase I, first-in-human, multicenter, open-label dose-escalation trial of ivuxolimab. Adults with locally advanced or metastatic melanoma, renal cell, hepatocellular, or head and neck squamous cell carcinoma were enrolled in the trial. Before TCR sequencing, CD4+ and CD8+ T cells were separately sorted from peripheral blood. The CDR3 contains 11 residues, cysteine and phenylalanine counted. Here the CDR3 DNA is all that survives: 33 bases in frame from base 1. V is cut by 4 bases and J by 14 bases, and the space between the germline ends is 11 bases. In the germline V gene, CDR1 corresponds to SGHTA and CDR2 to FQGNSA. Genomic DNA was extracted from sorted cells for sequencing of the TCRbeta CDR3 region. The immunoSEQ Assay was used to sequence the TCRbeta CDR3 regions. TCRdb took this table from immuneACCESS and kept in-frame rearrangements with V and J called. Such tables lack part of the clones; where checked against another copy, unresolved V genes explain under half of the gap, and the rest is unexplained. Counted in this sample were 130,000 or so clones; roughly nine tenths of them appeared once. Roughly 1.1% of the sample rests with the top ten.

This receptor was obtained from an adult with an advanced solid tumor such as melanoma, head and neck, liver or kidney cancer. The rearrangement combines TRBV7-2 with TRBJ1-4; the D gene is possibly TRBD1, with 5 bases matching. This material consisted of CD4+ or CD8+ T cells sorted from blood, taken in a trial of the OX40 agonist ivuxolimab. The CDR3 region has the sequence CASSSDKVLFF. The nucleotide sequence is TGTGCCAGCAGCTCGGACAAGGTTCTGTTTTTT.